These 21 T cell receptor beta chains were sequenced from one sample in a study of blood T cell repertoires in COVID-19. Clones were read by immunoSEQ multiplex PCR, and TCRdb kept only the in-frame ones, dropping some. The profile shows roughly 27,000 clones, roughly nine tenths of them singletons. Sequencing used peripheral blood. The receptors were sampled from a human donor with active COVID-19. The donor label of this sample is uncertain.

V usage is TRBV10-2 and J usage is TRBJ2-7; D not certain. Germline V gene data show CDR1 as WSHSY and CDR2 as SAAADI. The CDR3 consists of 11 residues. Trimming pared 4 bases from V and 2 bases from J, leaving 3 bases between. In nucleotides, the CDR3 is TGCGCCAGCAGTGGGCCCTACGAGCAGTACTTC. Translation gives CASSGPYEQYF.

V gene TRBV6-2 or TRBV6-3 combines with J gene TRBJ2-1, with D possibly being TRBD1 (6 bases). From germline, CDR1 is MNHEY and CDR2 SVGEGT. V was clipped by 5 bases and J by 0 bases, with 11 bases between them. CDR3 length: 15 residues. The CDR3 sequence is CASSKLQGSYNEQFF. The CDR3 DNA sequence: TGTGCCAGCAGTAAACTACAGGGCTCCTACAATGAGCAGTTCTTC.

The V and J genes are TRBV18 and TRBJ2-3; the D is unclear. Germline loops: CDR1 KGHSH, CDR2 LQKENI. The CDR3 has 13 amino acids. Trimming took 2 bases from V and 1 from J, leaving 4 bases between them. In nucleotides, the CDR3 is TGTGCCAGCTCACCATCTGGCACAGATACGCAGTATTTT. Amino acids: CASSPSGTDTQYF.

The chain joins TRBV6-2 or TRBV6-3 to TRBJ2-2; 7 bases map to TRBD2. The CDR3 is 17 amino acids. With 0 bases clipped from V and 7 bases from J, the junction kept 11 bases outside the gene matches. CDR1 and CDR2 (germline): MNHEY, SVGEGT. CDR3 residues: CASSYSGREPRGGELFF. The CDR3 region has the DNA TGTGCCAGCAGTTACTCGGGGCGGGAGCCTCGCGGCGGGGAGCTGTTTTTT.

CDR3 sequence: CASSSLAGGPTGELFF. Written as DNA, the CDR3 is TGTGCCAGCAGCTCACTAGCGGGGGGACCAACCGGGGAGCTGTTTTTT. V and J are TRBV5-4 and TRBJ2-2; 12 bases fit TRBD2. Germline CDR1 and CDR2: SGHNT and YYREEE (reference sequence). This CDR3 has 16 residues. V lost 3 bases and J lost 5; bases outside the gene matches: 5. Combining the CDR3 with reference TRBV5-4 and TRBJ2-2 gives the whole variable domain ETGVTQSPTHLIKTRGQQVTLRCSSQSGHNTVSWYQQALGQGPQFIFQYYREEENGRGNFPPRFSGLQFPNYSSELNVNALELDDSALYLCASSSLAGGPTGELFFGEGSRLTVL.

This clone appeared a single time. The chain is built from TRBV9 and TRBJ1-5; D remains ambiguous. Trimming took 3 bases from V and 6 from J, leaving 13 bases between them. Germline V lookup: CDR1 SGDLS, CDR2 YYNGEE. The CDR3 sequence is 14 residues long. The CDR3 DNA is TGTGCCAGCAGCGGGACTCCCGGAGGTCAGCCCCAGCATTTT. This encodes CASSGTPGGQPQHF.

The V call is TRBV9, the J call TRBJ2-7; 9 nucleotides line up with TRBD2. V dropped 3 bases and J dropped 6; count of bases not matched to a gene: 7. The CDR3 has 14 amino acids. CDR1 and CDR2 from the germline V gene are SGDLS and YYNGEE. CDR3 sequence reads: CASSAPAGGGEQYF. The CDR3 coding sequence is TGTGCCAGCAGCGCCCCAGCGGGAGGTGGCGAGCAGTACTTC.

The rearrangement links TRBV3-1 (or the pseudogene TRBV3-2) to TRBJ2-3; 11 nucleotides align to TRBD2. CDR3 size: 19 residues. The trim removed 2 bases at V and 0 bases at J, leaving 10 bases unmatched. The V gene's germline CDR1 is LGHDT and CDR2 YNNKEL (reference sequence). The CDR3 here is CASSQPPGLAALSTDTQYF. DNA for the CDR3: TGTGCCAGCAGCCAACCTCCGGGACTAGCGGCCCTTAGCACAGATACGCAGTATTTT.

The V gene is TRBV2, the J gene TRBJ2-5; perhaps TRBD2 as D (5 bases). The germline V and J ends were trimmed by 3 bases and 7 bases, with 9 bases remaining between them. The germline V gene encodes CDR1 SNHLY and CDR2 FYNNEI. CDR3 size: 12 residues. CDR3 nucleotide sequence: TGTGCCAGCAGTGAGTCCCGGGGGACCCAGTACTTC. Translated: CASSESRGTQYF.

The chain combines TRBV5-1 with TRBJ2-5; TRBD1 aligns across 8 bases. V was clipped by 5 bases and J by 4 bases; unmatched bases: 4. The CDR3 is 13 residues long. Germline-derived CDR1 and CDR2 are SGHRS and YFSETQ. CDR3: CASSKDRGETQYF. The CDR3 region has the DNA TGCGCCAGCAGTAAAGACAGGGGAGAGACCCAGTACTTC. The complete variable domain, with remaining parts taken from reference TRBV5-1 and TRBJ2-5, reads KAGVTQTPRYLIKTRGQQVTLSCSPISGHRSVSWYQQTPGQGLQFLFEYFSETQRNKGNFPGRFSGRQFSNSRSEMNVSTLELGDSALYLCASSKDRGETQYFGPGTRLLVL.

The rearrangement uses TRBV5-4 and TRBJ2-1, with a possible D match to TRBD2 (5 bases). Trimming cost V 0 bases and J 10 bases, with 14 bases left between them. This CDR3 is built from 14 residues. CDR1 is SGHNT and CDR2 is YYREEE in the germline V gene (reference sequence). The CDR3 loop reads CASSLAVGEGEQFF. The DNA for the CDR3 is TGTGCCAGCAGCTTGGCAGTCGGCGAGGGAGAGCAGTTCTTC.

V gene TRBV30 combines with J gene TRBJ2-7, with a possible D match to TRBD2 (5 bases). Trimming took off 3 bases at V and 3 bases at J, with 6 bases between the two ends. The CDR3 runs to 11 residues. Germline V lookup: CDR1 GTSNPN, CDR2 SVGIG (reference sequence). In DNA, the CDR3 is TGTGCCTGGAGGGGGAGCTACGAGCAGTACTTC. Translated, it gives CAWRGSYEQYF. The full variable domain, with the rest looked up from reference TRBV30 and TRBJ2-7, is SQTIHQWPATLVQPVGSPLSLECTVEGTSNPNLYWYRQAAGRGLQLLFYSVGIGQISSEVPQNLSASRPQDRQFILSSKKLLLSDSGFYLCAWRGSYEQYFGPGTRLTVT.

The rearrangement uses TRBV2 and TRBJ2-1; TRBD2 might be the D (5 bases). Trimming left V 0 bases short and J 5 bases short, with 5 bases between. This CDR3 contains 13 residues. Germline V lookup: CDR1 SNHLY, CDR2 FYNNEI. The CDR3: CASSEAEDNEQFF. CDR3 DNA: TGTGCCAGCAGTGAAGCGGAGGACAATGAGCAGTTCTTC.

The chain links TRBV7-2 to TRBJ2-7; D may be TRBD1 (6 bases). The V gene lost 5 bases and the J gene lost 2 bases, with 10 bases spanning the gap. There are 13 residues in the CDR3. The germline V gene encodes CDR1 SGHTA and CDR2 FQGNSA. CDR3 coding DNA: TGTGCCAGCAGCCGGCGGACAGCCTACGAGCAGTACTTC. Its translation is CASSRRTAYEQYF.

This rearrangement joins TRBV6-2 or TRBV6-3 to TRBJ2-1; 7 bases agree with TRBD1. CDR3 length: 18 residues. Germline V gives CDR1 MNHEY, CDR2 SVGEGT. V shed 2 bases and J 1 base; nucleotides not matched to a gene: 11. DNA of the CDR3: TGTGCCAGCAGTTACCTAGGGACAGCTCAATCTTCCTACAATGAGCAGTTCTTC. Amino acid sequence: CASSYLGTAQSSYNEQFF.

The chain is built from TRBV9 and TRBJ2-7; 9 bases are a match to TRBD2. Germline-derived CDR1 and CDR2 are SGDLS and YYNGEE. V dropped 0 bases and J dropped 0; count of bases not matched to a gene: 7. The CDR3 contains 17 residues. CDR3 sequence: CASSVGSGGSLSYEQYF. CDR3 DNA sequence: TGTGCCAGCAGCGTAGGCAGCGGGGGGTCCCTCTCCTACGAGCAGTACTTC. The full variable domain, with the rest looked up from reference TRBV9 and TRBJ2-7, is DSGVTQTPKHLITATGQRVTLRCSPRSGDLSVYWYQQSLDQGLQFLIQYYNGEERAKGNILERFSAQQFPDLHSELNLSSLELGDSALYFCASSVGSGGSLSYEQYFGPGTRLTVT.

This chain connects TRBV5-1 to TRBJ2-5, with TRBD2 as a possible D gene (6 bases). V was pared by 0 bases and J by 0 bases, with 12 bases between. The germline CDR1 and CDR2 sequences are SGHRS and YFSETQ. There are 16 residues in the CDR3. Here the CDR3 reads CASSLALSGYQETQYF. Here the CDR3 DNA reads TGCGCCAGCAGCTTGGCTCTCAGCGGGTACCAAGAGACCCAGTACTTC.

The chain couples TRBV7-9 to TRBJ2-2; 8 nucleotides line up with TRBD2. Trimming removed 1 base from V and 6 bases from J; junction bases left unmatched: 7. The CDR3 covers 16 residues. CDR1 is SEHNR and CDR2 is FQNEAQ in the germline V gene (reference sequence). CDR3 region: CASSLERGTIAGELFF. CDR3 DNA: TGTGCCAGCAGCTTAGAGCGGGGGACGATCGCCGGGGAGCTGTTTTTT. Full variable domain (missing parts from reference TRBV7-9 and TRBJ2-2): DTGVSQNPRHKITKRGQNVTFRCDPISEHNRLYWYRQTLGQGPEFLTYFQNEAQLEKSRLLSDRFSAERPKGSFSTLEIQRTEQGDSAMYLCASSLERGTIAGELFFGEGSRLTVL.

This clone occurred once. V gene TRBV5-4 combines with J gene TRBJ2-2; D gene unclear. The CDR3 runs to 15 residues. The germline V and J ends were trimmed by 0 bases and 4 bases, with 10 bases remaining between them. Germline V lookup: CDR1 SGHNT, CDR2 YYREEE (reference sequence). This chain's CDR3 is CASSLGGLGTGELFF. Here the CDR3 DNA reads TGTGCCAGCAGCTTGGGCGGTTTAGGCACCGGGGAGCTGTTTTTT.

The chain links TRBV21-1 to TRBJ1-1; the table's D call TRBD1 went unverified against the DNA. TRBV21-1 has pseudogene status. This CDR3 spans 16 amino acids. The CDR3 loop reads CASTLGVVVVNTEAFF. As DNA, the CDR3 is TGTGCCAGCACCTTAGGGGTCGTCGTTGTGAACACTGAAGCTTTCTTT.

The table lists this clone with a count of one. The J gene is TRBJ1-1, the V gene TRBV12-3 or TRBV12-4; no clear D gene. Between the trimmed V and J ends, which lost 5 bases and 4 bases, there was a span of 11 bases. The CDR3 sequence is 13 residues long. CDR3 sequence: CASSLTQATEAFF. The CDR3 region has the DNA TGTGCCAGCAGTCTAACTCAAGCCACTGAAGCTTTCTTT.